Listed here are 21 T cell receptor beta chains from one sample, sequenced in a study of T-cell memory formation after mild COVID-19 (dated by TCRdb to the early 2020s). Receptor libraries were prepared by 5' RACE. TCRdb lists the instrument as Illumina NovaSeq 6000. The public reads were reprocessed in TCRdb via fastp at Q25 and MiXCR, keeping in-frame beta chains. CDR3 protein duplicates are merged, each entry listing the most common genes and DNA. This sample comprises about 110,000 distinct CDR3 sequences, about a sixth of them detected only once. The ten top clones hold around 28% of the sample. The source material was PBMCs or a T cell subset sorted from them (not recorded which). The receptors originated from an adult woman who had mild COVID-19 (a few samples of this study predate the infection). The sample titles of this study are shuffled in the database, so cell type and time point are left out; the donor was told from shared clones.

This clonotype has a handful of counts. The chain recombines TRBV4-1 with TRBJ1-1, with D possibly matching TRBD1 (6 bases). Germline V lookup: CDR1 MGHRA, CDR2 YSYEKL. This CDR3 spans 14 amino acids. V lost 3 bases, J lost 0 bases, and 8 bases lay in between. The CDR3 DNA reads as TGCGCCAGCAGCCATACAGGGATGAACACTGAAGCTTTCTTT. Translating gives CASSHTGMNTEAFF.

The V gene is TRBV7-9, the J gene TRBJ2-1, with D hard to call. The V and J ends lost 5 bases and 13 bases respectively, with 9 bases between them. The CDR3 spans 10 residues. The germline V gene encodes CDR1 SEHNR and CDR2 FQNEAQ (reference sequence). The CDR3 here is CASSETTQFF. Written as DNA, the CDR3 is TGTGCCAGCAGCGAGACAACTCAGTTCTTC.

This chain connects TRBV29-1 to TRBJ2-6; D may be TRBD2 (5 bases). Germline lookup yields CDR1 SQVTM and CDR2 ANQGSEA. The germline V and J ends were trimmed by 5 bases and 0 bases, with 14 bases remaining between them. This CDR3 has 16 amino acids. The DNA for the CDR3 is TGCAGCGTTTTTGGGAGCTTGGACTCTGGGGCCAACGTCCTGACTTTC. Translated, it gives CSVFGSLDSGANVLTF.

This clonotype was detected only a few times. The chain uses TRBV4-1 and TRBJ2-7; D is undetermined. Germline CDR1 reads MGHRA; CDR2 reads YSYEKL. V was trimmed by 3 bases and J by 3 bases, leaving 15 bases between them. The CDR3 totals 15 residues. CDR3 coding DNA: TGCGCCAGCAGCCACAGACCAACAAACATCTACGAGCAGTACTTC. Its protein product is CASSHRPTNIYEQYF.

The rearrangement uses TRBV9 and TRBJ2-7, with 9 bases matching TRBD1. Germline V gives CDR1 SGDLS, CDR2 YYNGEE. The trim removed 4 bases at V and 2 bases at J, leaving 4 bases unmatched. The CDR3 has 14 residues. The CDR3 DNA is TGTGCCAGCAGCCCCTGGACAGGGGCCTACGAGCAGTACTTC. This sequence encodes CASSPWTGAYEQYF. Supplemented by reference TRBV9 and TRBJ2-7, the full variable domain reads DSGVTQTPKHLITATGQRVTLRCSPRSGDLSVYWYQQSLDQGLQFLIQYYNGEERAKGNILERFSAQQFPDLHSELNLSSLELGDSALYFCASSPWTGAYEQYFGPGTRLTVT.

This clonotype was counted only a few times. The chain uses TRBV27 and TRBJ2-7; a possible D gene is TRBD1 (6 bases). Germline assignment: CDR1 MNHEY and CDR2 SMNVEV (reference sequence). This CDR3 has 17 amino acids. V lost 6 bases to trimming and J lost 4 bases, with 25 bases between them. The CDR3 nucleotides are TGTGCCAGCAGCCCTGCCTCCGCTCGGGACACCCAATACGAGCAGTACTTC. As protein: CASSPASARDTQYEQYF.

This clonotype was observed a few times. The CDR3 DNA is TGTGCCAGCAGTGAATTGGGGGATAGCAATCAGCCCCAGCATTTT. Protein: CASSELGDSNQPQHF. The J gene is TRBJ1-5, the V gene TRBV25-1; D may be TRBD1 (5 bases). Germline V gene sequence: CDR1 MGHDK, CDR2 SYGVNS. The CDR3 covers 15 residues. The V and J ends lost 1 base and 0 bases respectively, with 7 bases between them. Supplemented by reference TRBV25-1 and TRBJ1-5, the full variable domain reads EADIYQTPRYLVIGTGKKITLECSQTMGHDKMYWYQQDPGMELHLIHYSYGVNSTEKGDLSSESTVSRIRTEHFPLTLESARPSHTSQYLCASSELGDSNQPQHFGDGTRLSIL.

This clonotype was seen only a few times. The chain recombines TRBV29-1 with TRBJ2-2; D is ambiguous. The CDR3 contains 13 residues. The V end lost 4 bases, the J end lost 1 base, and 7 bases lay between the germline ends. Germline V gene sequence: CDR1 SQVTM, CDR2 ANQGSEA. The CDR3 DNA is TGCAGCGTTGTGTTGCAGAACACCGGGGAGCTGTTTTTT. Residues: CSVVLQNTGELFF.

This chain uses TRBV5-1 with TRBJ2-1, with 8 bases matching TRBD2. The V gene end was trimmed by 4 bases and the J gene end by 3 bases; junction bases not matched to a gene: 6. CDR1 is SGHRS and CDR2 is YFSETQ in the germline V gene. This CDR3 comprises 15 residues. As DNA, the CDR3 is TGCGCCAGCAGCATAAGCGGGAGCTACTACAATGAGCAGTTCTTC. Encoded protein: CASSISGSYYNEQFF. The variable domain in full, completed from reference TRBV5-1 and TRBJ2-1, reads KAGVTQTPRYLIKTRGQQVTLSCSPISGHRSVSWYQQTPGQGLQFLFEYFSETQRNKGNFPGRFSGRQFSNSRSEMNVSTLELGDSALYLCASSISGSYYNEQFFGPGTRLTVL.

This clonotype was found a few times. V usage is TRBV6-2 or TRBV6-3 and J usage is TRBJ1-1; D not resolved. V was pared by 0 bases and J by 3 bases, with 8 bases between. In germline, CDR1 is MNHEY, CDR2 SVGEGT. This CDR3 is 14 amino acids long. The CDR3 spells CASSYSGRDTEAFF. In DNA, the CDR3 is TGTGCCAGCAGTTACTCGGGTCGGGACACTGAAGCTTTCTTT.

This clonotype was detected only a few times. The chain recombines TRBV7-8 with TRBJ1-2; D gene unclear. This CDR3 is 16 amino acids long. The V gene's germline CDR1 is SGHVS and CDR2 FQNEAQ. Trimming pared 1 base from V and 4 bases from J, leaving 16 bases between. The CDR3 coding sequence is TGTGCCAGCAGCTTAGGGCCCGCTACCACTAGCTATGGCTACACCTTC. This translates into CASSLGPATTSYGYTF.

This clonotype was recorded a few times. The rearrangement uses TRBV9 and TRBJ2-5; 12 nucleotides match TRBD2. Trimming took 4 bases from V and 5 from J; bases not matched to a gene: 6. The length of the CDR3 is 15 residues. Germline CDR1 reads SGDLS; CDR2 reads YYNGEE. The CDR3 region is CASSLAGGPPETQYF. The CDR3 coding sequence is TGTGCCAGCAGCCTAGCGGGAGGGCCCCCGGAGACCCAGTACTTC.

This clonotype was recorded a few times. This chain links TRBV7-9 with TRBJ2-7; 7 bases agree with TRBD2. CDR1 SEHNR and CDR2 FQNEAQ come from the germline V gene (reference sequence). The V segment lost 3 bases and the J segment 1 base; nucleotides outside the gene matches: 3. The length of the CDR3 is 14 residues. The CDR3 DNA reads TGTGCCAGCAGCTTTAGCGGGCTATCCTACGAGCAGTACTTC. This codes for CASSFSGLSYEQYF.

The chain joins TRBV6-4 to TRBJ2-7; 12 bases align to TRBD1. Germline V gene data show CDR1 as MRHNA and CDR2 as SNTAGT. After removal of 11 bases from V and 3 bases from J, the junction contained 5 bases not matched to a gene. This CDR3 is 13 amino acids long. CDR3 nucleotides: TGTGCCGGCCGGGACAGGGGGCACTACGAGCAGTACTTC. Translation: CAGRDRGHYEQYF.

J is TRBJ2-2 and V is TRBV9; D call uncertain. CDR3 size: 17 residues. The ends were cut back, 2 bases at V and 0 bases at J, with 14 bases in the middle. The V gene's germline CDR1 is SGDLS and CDR2 YYNGEE. CDR3 sequence reads: CASSVLITPTNTGELFF. The CDR3 DNA reads as TGTGCCAGCAGCGTGCTGATAACACCCACGAACACCGGGGAGCTGTTTTTT.

This clonotype was counted a few times. The chain carries TRBV14 and TRBJ2-7; TRBD1 aligns across 7 bases. The V and J ends lost 4 bases and 3 bases, in that order; junction bases with no gene match: 9. The CDR3 runs 15 residues. Germline V gene lookup returns CDR1 SGHDN and CDR2 FVKESK. CDR3 nucleotides: TGTGCCAGCAGCCGGCCGGGACAGCTTTTCTACGAGCAGTACTTC. This sequence encodes CASSRPGQLFYEQYF.

In its sample, this clonotype was seen a few times. This chain joins TRBV9 and TRBJ2-4, with 7 bases fitting TRBD2. J lost 3 bases, V lost 4 bases, and 10 bases had no gene match. This CDR3 is 16 amino acids long. The germline CDR1 and CDR2 sequences are SGDLS and YYNGEE. CDR3 sequence reads: CASSPFLAGNKNIQYF. For the CDR3, the DNA is TGTGCCAGCAGCCCATTTTTAGCGGGTAACAAAAACATTCAGTACTTC.

This clonotype was seen a few times. The rearrangement links TRBV12-3 or TRBV12-4 to TRBJ2-7, with TRBD2 matching over 7 bases. V lost 6 bases and J lost 2; bases outside the gene matches: 4. There are 13 residues in the CDR3. CDR3 region: CASRPTSAYEQYF. CDR3 in DNA: TGTGCCAGCAGACCAACTAGCGCCTACGAGCAGTACTTC.

The chain joins TRBV5-1 to TRBJ2-7, with a weak D call TRBD2 (5 bases). V was clipped by 0 bases and J by 4 bases, with 17 bases between them. Per germline, CDR1 SGHRS and CDR2 YFSETQ. CDR3 length: 16 residues. The CDR3 coding sequence is TGCGCCAGCAGCTTGGGCGGGTACAGTTTCTCTTACGAGCAGTACTTC. Its translation: CASSLGGYSFSYEQYF. Complete variable domain (other parts from reference TRBV5-1 and TRBJ2-7): KAGVTQTPRYLIKTRGQQVTLSCSPISGHRSVSWYQQTPGQGLQFLFEYFSETQRNKGNFPGRFSGRQFSNSRSEMNVSTLELGDSALYLCASSLGGYSFSYEQYFGPGTRLTVT.

The chain links TRBV6-6 to TRBJ2-7; either TRBD1 or TRBD2 may fit D (5 bases each). V was trimmed by 6 bases and J by 3 bases, leaving 9 bases between them. This CDR3 comprises 12 residues. The germline V gene has CDR1 MNHNY and CDR2 SVGAGI (reference sequence). CDR3 DNA sequence: TGTGCCAGCAGGGAGGACAACTACGAGCAGTACTTC. This gives the protein CASREDNYEQYF.

Of note for this clonotype: One end of the junction does not line up with germline, which may come from a read error. This rearrangement joins TRBV29-1 to TRBJ2-1; D is unclear. This CDR3 comprises 10 residues. The V gene's germline CDR1 is SQVTM and CDR2 ANQGSEA. CDR3 DNA: TGCAGCGTTTATGACGGCAGAGAATACTTC. Protein sequence: CSVYDGREYF.